Shown below are 25 T cell receptor beta chains from a single sample sequenced in a study of sequential checkpoint blockade in melanoma. Treatment here: randomized to nivolumab then ipilimumab (arm A) or the reverse (arm B). Generated by immunoSEQ multiplex PCR, the TCRdb table keeps only in-frame clones and is missing some. The sample has under 25,000 clones, around 75% seen once. Sequences were derived from CD8+ T cells sorted from blood (inferred from file names), sampled from a patient given nivolumab and ipilimumab in sequence. These receptors came from a human donor with melanoma.

V usage is TRBV7-9 and J usage is TRBJ1-1; 8 positions match TRBD1. This CDR3 region has 15 residues. V lost 3 bases and J lost 0; bases outside the gene matches: 3. In germline, CDR1 is SEHNR, CDR2 FQNEAQ (reference sequence). CDR3 sequence: CASSFSGGMNTEAFF. Here the CDR3 DNA reads TGTGCCAGCAGCTTCTCAGGGGGCATGAACACTGAAGCTTTCTTT.

The chain recombines TRBV4-1 with TRBJ2-7, with 7 bases aligning to TRBD2. CDR3 length equals 14 residues. Unmatched junction bases numbered 8, after V lost 3 bases and J lost 6 bases. Germline loops: CDR1 MGHRA, CDR2 YSYEKL. The DNA for the CDR3 is TGCGCCAGCAGCCACCCCGGGGAGGGAGGCGAGCAGTACTTC. Translated: CASSHPGEGGEQYF.

The CDR3 region has the DNA TGTGCCAGCAGCTGGACAGGGGGCGATGAAAAACTGTTTTTT. Its protein is CASSWTGGDEKLFF. The J gene is TRBJ1-4, the V gene TRBV6-5; 11 bases line up with TRBD1. V lost 6 bases and J lost 6; bases outside the gene matches: 3. CDR1 and CDR2 from the germline V gene are MNHEY and SVGAGI. This CDR3 is built from 14 residues.

This chain uses TRBV5-6 with TRBJ1-1; TRBD1 might be the D (5 bases). Germline V gives CDR1 SGHDT, CDR2 YYEEEE. The CDR3 is made up of 14 amino acids. V lost 5 bases, J lost 1 base, and 12 bases lay in between. CDR3 region: CASRTGTPNTEAFF. The DNA of the CDR3 is TGTGCCAGCAGGACCGGGACTCCGAACACTGAAGCTTTCTTT. Drawing the rest from reference TRBV5-6 and TRBJ1-1, the complete variable domain is DAGVTQSPTHLIKTRGQQVTLRCSPKSGHDTVSWYQQALGQGPQFIFQYYEEEERQRGNFPDRFSGHQFPNYSSELNVNALLLGDSALYLCASRTGTPNTEAFFGQGTRLTVV.

This chain uses TRBV7-3 with TRBJ2-3; 9 nucleotides agree with TRBD2. The length of the CDR3 is 13 residues. Losses at the gene ends were 10 bases for V and 1 base for J; bases not matched to a gene: 3. Germline CDR1 and CDR2: SGHTA and FQGTGA. The CDR3, as DNA: TGTGCCACCGGACTAGCGCGCACAGATACGCAGTATTTT. Translated: CATGLARTDTQYF. Full variable domain (missing parts from reference TRBV7-3 and TRBJ2-3): GAGVSQTPSNKVTEKGKYVELRCDPISGHTALYWYRQSLGQGPEFLIYFQGTGAADDSGLPNDRFFAVRPEGSVSTLKIQRTERGDSAVYLCATGLARTDTQYFGPGTRLTVL.

This clone was counted a few times. CDR3 sequence: CASSFNSGTEAFF. The CDR3 DNA reads TGTGCCAGCAGCTTTAATTCCGGGACTGAAGCTTTCTTT. The rearrangement joins TRBV7-9 to TRBJ1-1; D remains unclear. This CDR3 comprises 13 residues. Germline CDR1 and CDR2: SEHNR and FQNEAQ (reference sequence). V shed 3 bases and J shed 5 bases, with 10 bases lying between them.

The chain links TRBV27 to TRBJ1-1, with TRBD1 identical over 8 bases. V lost 6 bases and J lost 4; bases outside the gene matches: 7. The CDR3 is 14 amino acids. The germline CDR1 and CDR2 sequences are MNHEY and SMNVEV (reference sequence). CDR3 sequence (DNA): TGTGCCAGCAGCTACCTTACAGGGGGCACTGAAGCTTTCTTT. The encoded protein is CASSYLTGGTEAFF.

The chain combines TRBV28 with TRBJ2-1; 8 bases fit TRBD2. Trimming took 2 bases from V and 5 from J; bases not matched to a gene: 14. CDR1 and CDR2 (germline): MDHEN, SYDVKM. The CDR3 spans 18 residues. The CDR3 nucleotides are TGTGCCAGCAGTTTAAGGAGCGGGAGAGGGTACAACGACAATGAGCAGTTCTTC. Protein sequence: CASSLRSGRGYNDNEQFF.

This chain joins TRBV6-5 and TRBJ2-1; 7 nucleotides line up with TRBD1. Trimming removed 5 bases from V and 3 bases from J; junction bases left unmatched: 7. The CDR3 runs to 15 residues. The germline gives CDR1 MNHEY, CDR2 SVGAGI. For the CDR3, the DNA is TGTGCCAGCAGTCCGGGGACAGATTTCTACAATGAGCAGTTCTTC. Amino acid sequence: CASSPGTDFYNEQFF.

The rearrangement uses TRBV10-3 and TRBJ1-1, with 8 bases fitting TRBD1. The CDR3 is made up of 15 amino acids. Germline lookup yields CDR1 ENHRY and CDR2 SYGVKD. With 7 bases clipped from V and 4 bases from J, the junction kept 11 bases outside the gene matches. As DNA, the CDR3 is TGTGCCATCAAGGCAGGACAGGGACGGGGCACTGAAGCTTTCTTT. It translates to CAIKAGQGRGTEAFF.

In this sample, this clone turned up a few times. The gene calls are TRBV5-4 and TRBJ1-2; no clear D gene. The CDR3 runs 14 residues. Germline CDR1 SGHNT, CDR2 YYREEE (reference sequence). Trimming took 3 bases from V and 0 from J, leaving 9 bases between them. DNA of the CDR3: TGTGCCAGCAGCTCGAGCGCCGCTAACTATGGCTACACCTTC. Residues: CASSSSAANYGYTF.

This chain uses TRBV7-9 with TRBJ2-4, with 7 bases lining up with TRBD1. Germline loops: CDR1 SEHNR, CDR2 FQNEAQ (reference sequence). Germline trimming cut 4 bases from V and 5 bases from J; bases unmatched to any gene: 5. The CDR3 runs to 14 residues. Here the CDR3 DNA reads TGTGCCAGCAGCTCCTCCGGGACAGAAAACATTCAGTACTTC. It is translated as CASSSSGTENIQYF.

This clone was picked up one time. The chain employs TRBV27 and TRBJ2-5, with 13 bases identical to TRBD2. The V segment lost 4 bases and the J segment 4 bases; nucleotides outside the gene matches: 6. Germline loops: CDR1 MNHEY, CDR2 SMNVEV (reference sequence). The CDR3 consists of 16 residues. The CDR3 spells CASSSRLAGGPETQYF. As DNA, the CDR3 is TGTGCCAGCAGTTCCCGACTAGCGGGGGGCCCAGAGACCCAGTACTTC.

This chain uses TRBV27 with TRBJ2-5, with 11 bases lining up with TRBD1. The DNA end favors TRBJ2-7, so the J call may be wrong. The CDR3 totals 18 residues. Germline V gives CDR1 MNHEY, CDR2 SMNVEV (reference sequence). As DNA, the CDR3 is TGTGCCAGCAGTTCCCCCCGGACAGGGGGCAACTATGGCTACGAGCAGTACTTC. This gives the protein CASSSPRTGGNYGYEQYF.

V gene TRBV6-1 combines with J gene TRBJ1-5; TRBD1 matches at 9 bases. The CDR3 covers 15 residues. Germline assignment: CDR1 MNHNS and CDR2 SASEGT. V was clipped by 2 bases and J by 5 bases; unmatched bases: 4. The CDR3 DNA follows: TGTGCCAGCAGTGAAACCCGGACAGGGGATCAGCCCCAGCATTTT. Translating gives CASSETRTGDQPQHF.

The J gene is TRBJ1-4, the V gene TRBV5-1, with D perhaps TRBD1 (6 bases). V was clipped by 4 bases and J by 4 bases, with 11 bases between them. This CDR3 spans 14 amino acids. The V gene's germline CDR1 is SGHRS and CDR2 YFSETQ. For the CDR3, the DNA is TGCGCCAGCAGCAGGACAGTCCTTAATGAAAAACTGTTTTTT. Encoded protein: CASSRTVLNEKLFF. Combining the CDR3 with reference TRBV5-1 and TRBJ1-4 gives the whole variable domain KAGVTQTPRYLIKTRGQQVTLSCSPISGHRSVSWYQQTPGQGLQFLFEYFSETQRNKGNFPGRFSGRQFSNSRSEMNVSTLELGDSALYLCASSRTVLNEKLFFGSGTQLSVL.

This clone was recorded once. The chain couples TRBV2 to TRBJ1-4; D is undetermined. This CDR3 spans 15 amino acids. Germline-derived CDR1 and CDR2 are SNHLY and FYNNEI. V was clipped by 6 bases and J by 5 bases, with 16 bases between them. Here the CDR3 DNA reads TGTGCCAGCAGATACATCGAGAGGGTAAATGAAAAACTGTTTTTT. This gives the protein CASRYIERVNEKLFF.

This clone was counted only a few times. The J gene is TRBJ2-7, the V gene TRBV27; 9 nucleotides match TRBD1. V was clipped by 0 bases and J by 5 bases; unmatched bases: 5. The CDR3 spans 15 residues. Germline CDR1 MNHEY, CDR2 SMNVEV (reference sequence). The chain's CDR3 is CASSLSGTGSNEQYF. CDR3 sequence (DNA): TGTGCCAGCAGTTTATCGGGGACAGGGTCGAACGAGCAGTACTTC.

This clone is a singleton in its sample. The CDR3 here is CASSLWQYNEQFF. In DNA form, the CDR3 reads TGTGCCAGCAGCTTATGGCAGTACAATGAGCAGTTCTTC. The V call is TRBV7-8, the J call TRBJ2-1, with D unclear. This CDR3 contains 13 residues. Germline loops: CDR1 SGHVS, CDR2 FQNEAQ. The V and J ends lost 2 bases and 4 bases respectively, with 6 bases between them. The full variable domain, in which reference TRBV7-8 and TRBJ2-1 provide the parts outside the CDR3, is GAGVSQSPRYKVAKRGQDVALRCDPISGHVSLFWYQQALGQGPEFLTYFQNEAQLDKSGLPSDRFFAERPEGSVSTLKIQRTQQEDSAVYLCASSLWQYNEQFFGPGTRLTVL.

This chain connects TRBV5-1 to TRBJ2-7, with TRBD1 matching 7 bases. The V segment lost 5 bases and the J segment 2 bases; nucleotides outside the gene matches: 1. The CDR3 has 12 residues. Germline assignment: CDR1 SGHRS and CDR2 YFSETQ. CDR3 sequence: CASRRGPYEQYF. In DNA form, the CDR3 reads TGCGCCAGCAGAAGGGGGCCCTACGAGCAGTACTTC.

This chain joins TRBV5-6 and TRBJ2-1; 13 bases are a match to TRBD2. Germline values: CDR1 SGHDT, CDR2 YYEEEE. Trimming at V came to 4 bases and at J to 9 bases, leaving 4 bases not matched to a gene. CDR3 size: 14 residues. The DNA of the CDR3 is TGTGCCAGCAGCCCCGGGACTAGCGGGACTGAGCAGTTCTTC. As protein: CASSPGTSGTEQFF.

This sequence joins TRBV5-4 and TRBJ2-2; D is unclear. CDR3 length equals 15 residues. V was clipped by 4 bases and J by 0 bases, with 10 bases between them. From germline, CDR1 is SGHNT and CDR2 YYREEE (reference sequence). CDR3 amino acids: CASSEITTNTGELFF. The CDR3, as DNA: TGTGCCAGCAGCGAGATCACCACGAACACCGGGGAGCTGTTTTTT.

V is TRBV30 and J is TRBJ2-7; D perhaps matches TRBD2 (5 bases). From germline, CDR1 is GTSNPN and CDR2 SVGIG (reference sequence). Trimming took 2 bases from V and 0 from J, leaving 11 bases between them. This CDR3 region has 14 residues. The CDR3 region has the DNA TGTGCCTGGAGTCCCGGGATCGGCTCCTACGAGCAGTACTTC. This sequence encodes CAWSPGIGSYEQYF.

This clone occurred once. V usage is TRBV7-8 and J usage is TRBJ2-7; TRBD1 might be the D (6 bases). From germline, CDR1 is SGHVS and CDR2 FQNEAQ. V lost 4 bases and J 2 bases, leaving 15 bases between the germline ends. The CDR3 spans 15 residues. The CDR3 nucleotides are TGTGCCAGCAGCTCGTTCGACAGGAGCACCTACGAGCAGTACTTC. Its translation: CASSSFDRSTYEQYF.

The J gene is TRBJ2-7, the V gene TRBV4-3; TRBD1 matches 10 bases. The CDR3 extends over 17 amino acids. With V trimmed by 0 bases and J by 2 bases, 7 bases remained unmatched. The germline V gene encodes CDR1 LGHNA and CDR2 YSLEER. For the CDR3, the DNA is TGCGCCAGCAGCCAAGAAGGGCCAGGACAGGGGGCCTACGAGCAGTACTTC. Protein sequence: CASSQEGPGQGAYEQYF.